Below, one T cell receptor beta chain is given with its context. There is no known antigen for this receptor. No clone much larger than this one lies a single base away; base qualities are absent. The sample belongs to a study of OX40 agonist ivuxolimab in advanced cancers. General notes on the study: The costimulatory receptor OX40 (CD134) was targeted by ivuxolimab, a fully human IgG2 agonistic monoclonal antibody. Intravenous ivuxolimab was administered to patients every 2 weeks at six dose levels: 0.01, 0.1, 0.3, 1.5, 3 and 10 mg/kg. Among the roughly 54 dose-escalation patients, some 20 had hepatocellular carcinoma, approximately 15 melanoma, 9 renal cell carcinoma and 9 head and neck cancer. A male proportion of roughly 80% and a mean age of approximately 58 years, ranging from 23 to 79, were recorded for the dose-escalation cohort. Prior anti-PD-1, anti-PD-L1 or anti-CTLA-4 therapy was permitted, and checkpoint inhibitors had been received by less than 45% of dose-escalation patients. Partial responses occurred in three dose-escalation patients: two with cutaneous melanoma and one with hepatocellular carcinoma. Peripheral TCRbeta sequencing was intended to test whether TCR sequence diversity was altered and clonal T-cell expansion was caused by ivuxolimab. The paper describes the monotherapy dose-escalation part (N of about 52 patients) of the phase I trial of ivuxolimab. The study at large found these results: At doses of 0.1 to 3.0 mg/kg, clonal expansion of both CD4+ and CD8+ blood T cells was observed from baseline to week 6. After ivuxolimab, more expanded clones were found on average in CD8+ T cells than in CD4+ T cells. Antigen specificity was not determined for the clonally expanded peripheral T cells. Low levels of normalized T-cell clonal expansion were also shown by some nonresponding patients. In the 0.1-3.0 mg/kg groups, partial responders were among the patients with the lowest normalized peripheral clonal expansion, particularly in CD8+ T cells.

The germline V gene yields SGHTA for CDR1 and FQGTGA for CDR2. Clipping removes 4 bases from V and 0 bases from J, with 16 as the unmatched junction base count. The CDR3 goes from the cysteine to the phenylalanine over 19 residues. Solely the CDR3 DNA is kept, with 57 bases framed from the first base. Genomic DNA was extracted from sorted cells for sequencing of the TCRbeta CDR3 region. TCRbeta CDR3 regions were sequenced using the immunoSEQ Assay. What TCRdb holds here is the immuneACCESS table cut down to in-frame rearrangements. Part of the clones is not present; checked against another copy, under half of the missing clones reflect an unresolved V gene, and the others are unexplained. The sample table contains about 72,000 clones; only one count was recorded for 80% to 95% of them. In total, the top ten clones hold more than 4.5% of the sample. Patients with a history of autoimmune disease or receiving systemic immunosuppression were excluded from the trial. In every dose cohort, peripheral blood was drawn for TCR sequencing at baseline, cycle 4 day 1, and cycle 7 day 1. The samples were drawn from a first-in-human, open-label, multicenter phase I dose-escalation trial of ivuxolimab. Adults with locally advanced or metastatic head and neck squamous cell, hepatocellular, melanoma or renal cell carcinoma were enrolled in the trial. Before TCR sequencing, CD4+ T cells and CD8+ T cells from peripheral blood were sorted into separate populations.

This clonotype originated in an adult with an advanced solid tumor such as melanoma, head and neck, liver or kidney cancer. The sample in question was CD4+ or CD8+ T cells sorted from blood, obtained in a trial of the OX40 agonist ivuxolimab. The sequence links TRBV7-3 to TRBJ2-7, with 9 middle bases fitting TRBD2. The DNA sequence is given as TGTGCCAGCAGCTCCACGCTCTGGGCTAGCGGGGTGAGCTCCTACGAGCAGTACTTC. Translated, this is CASSSTLWASGVSSYEQYF. Reference TRBV7-3 and TRBJ2-7 genes cover what lies past the CDR3, so the full variable domain is GAGVSQTPSNKVTEKGKYVELRCDPISGHTALYWYRQSLGQGPEFLIYFQGTGAADDSGLPNDRFFAVRPEGSVSTLKIQRTERGDSAVYLCASSSTLWASGVSSYEQYFGPGTRLTVT.